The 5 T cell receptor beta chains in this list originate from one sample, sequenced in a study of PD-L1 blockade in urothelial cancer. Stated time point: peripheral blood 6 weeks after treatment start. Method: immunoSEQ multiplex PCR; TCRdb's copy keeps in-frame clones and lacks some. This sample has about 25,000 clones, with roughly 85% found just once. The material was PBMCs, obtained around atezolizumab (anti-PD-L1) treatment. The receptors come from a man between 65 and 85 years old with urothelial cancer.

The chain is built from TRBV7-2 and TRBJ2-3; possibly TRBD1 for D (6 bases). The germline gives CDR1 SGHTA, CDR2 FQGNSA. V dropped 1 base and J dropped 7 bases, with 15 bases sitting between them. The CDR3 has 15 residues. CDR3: CASSLDRTAQYTQYF. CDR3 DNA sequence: TGTGCCAGCAGCTTAGATCGGACAGCCCAGTATACGCAGTATTTT.

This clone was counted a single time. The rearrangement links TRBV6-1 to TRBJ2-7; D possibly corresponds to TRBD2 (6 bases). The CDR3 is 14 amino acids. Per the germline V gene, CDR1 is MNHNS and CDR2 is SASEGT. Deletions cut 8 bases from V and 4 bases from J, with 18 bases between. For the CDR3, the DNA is TGTGCCAGCCTGTCGGGCGGGAAGCCTTACGAGCAGTACTTC. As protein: CASLSGGKPYEQYF.

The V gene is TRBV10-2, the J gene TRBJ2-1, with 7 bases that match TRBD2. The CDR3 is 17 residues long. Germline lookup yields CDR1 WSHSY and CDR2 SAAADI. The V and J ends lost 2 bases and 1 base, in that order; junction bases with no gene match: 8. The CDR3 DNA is TGCGCCAGCAGTGAGCGTGGCGGGAGTGGTTCCTACAATGAGCAGTTCTTC. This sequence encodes CASSERGGSGSYNEQFF.

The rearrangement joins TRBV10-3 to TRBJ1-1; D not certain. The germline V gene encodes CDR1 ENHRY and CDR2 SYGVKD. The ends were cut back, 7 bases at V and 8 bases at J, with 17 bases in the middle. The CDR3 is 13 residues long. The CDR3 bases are TGTGCCATCATCACTAACCCGGGAACCGAAGCTTTCTTT. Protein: CAIITNPGTEAFF.

CDR3 residues: CAWRAGGFYNSPLHF. The CDR3 nucleotides are TGTGCCTGGAGAGCAGGGGGCTTTTATAATTCACCCCTCCACTTT. The rearrangement uses TRBV30 and TRBJ1-6; 8 bases align to TRBD1. The CDR3 loop spans 15 amino acids. J was trimmed by 4 bases and V by 3 bases; bases with no gene match: 5. Germline assignment: CDR1 GTSNPN and CDR2 SVGIG (reference sequence).